Listed here are 32 T cell receptor beta chains from one sample, sequenced in a study of Graves' ophthalmopathy and Graves' hyperthyroidism. Amplification of the TCR beta CDR3 regions used RNA transcripts (as template). Second-round multiplex PCR followed a first-round RT-PCR using HTBI primers. Each CDR3 protein is one row after TCRdb ran MiXCR on the multiplex PCR reads. The data show around 1.1 million distinct CDR3 sequences, 35% to 40% seen once. The sample taken for sequencing was peripheral blood or thyroid tissue (not recorded which). The receptors derive from an adult man with Graves' hyperthyroidism.

This clonotype was seen many times. This rearrangement joins TRBV24-1 to TRBJ1-3; tentative D call: TRBD1 (5 bases). Germline CDR1 reads KGHDR; CDR2 reads SFDVKD. CDR3 length: 17 residues. The V and J ends lost 5 bases and 0 bases respectively, with 16 bases between them. The CDR3 coding sequence is TGTGCCACCAGTGCGGGCCGGGGCAGCCTCTCTGGAAACACCATATATTTT. It is translated as CATSAGRGSLSGNTIYF.

This chain links TRBV4-3 with TRBJ1-3; TRBD1 matches 8 bases. Germline CDR1 LGHNA, CDR2 YSLEER. V lost 1 base and J lost 4; bases outside the gene matches: 6. The CDR3 has 16 amino acids. Here the CDR3 reads CASSQGQGKKGNTIYF. CDR3 sequence (DNA): TGCGCCAGCAGCCAAGGACAGGGGAAGAAAGGAAACACCATATATTTT.

This clonotype came up a few times. The conserved closing phenylalanine or tryptophan is absent in this CDR3, likely reflecting a read error. No DNA is shown, since the ends of the CDR3 on it are uncertain; the CDR3 is the one TCRdb lists. The chain employs TRBV7-9 and TRBJ2-7; the D call in the table, TRBD1, was not verified against the DNA. Germline V lookup: CDR1 SEHNR, CDR2 FQNEAQ (reference sequence). Termini included, the CDR3 measures 8 amino acids. Here the CDR3 reads CASSLVGG.

Comment on this clonotype: This may be a read error, as it is one base from a much larger clone. As the CDR3 is not closed by the conserved phenylalanine or tryptophan, this likely results from a read error. The V call is TRBV11-2, the J call TRBJ1-5; D possibly corresponds to TRBD1 (5 bases). CDR1 is SGHAT, CDR2 FQNNGV, per germline. CDR3 length: 13 amino acids. Trimming took 3 bases from V and 4 from J, leaving 7 bases between them. The CDR3 bases are TGTGCCAGCAGCTTTGACAGAAATCAGCCCCAGCATCTT. The encoded protein is CASSFDRNQPQHL.

The chain combines TRBV18 with TRBJ1-2; D is ambiguous. V shed 3 bases and J shed 7 bases, with 15 bases lying between them. This CDR3 is built from 14 residues. From germline, CDR1 is KGHSH and CDR2 LQKENI. The CDR3 coding sequence is TGTGCCAGCTCACCGGTCCTGCAGTCCTTTGGCTACACCTTC. Translation gives CASSPVLQSFGYTF. Based on the CDR3 plus reference TRBV18 and TRBJ1-2, the full variable domain is NAGVMQNPRHLVRRRGQEARLRCSPMKGHSHVYWYRQLPEEGLKFMVYLQKENIIDESGMPKERFSAEFPKEGPSILRIQQVVRGDSAAYFCASSPVLQSFGYTFGSGTRLTVV.

This clonotype was counted at least ten times. This chain connects TRBV7-2 to TRBJ2-5; unclear D gene. The CDR3 covers 12 residues. Germline V gives CDR1 SGHTA, CDR2 FQGNSA. The V end was cut by 3 bases, the J end by 0 bases, with 2 bases between. The CDR3 here is CASSLYQETQYF. CDR3 sequence (DNA): TGTGCCAGCAGCTTGTACCAAGAGACCCAGTACTTC.

This clonotype was counted ten times or more. The chain couples TRBV9 to TRBJ2-7; perhaps TRBD2 as D (5 bases). V dropped 0 bases and J dropped 1 base, with 14 bases sitting between them. This CDR3 comprises 16 residues. From germline, CDR1 is SGDLS and CDR2 YYNGEE. CDR3 residues: CASSVDWVATSYEQYF. The CDR3 region has the DNA TGTGCCAGCAGCGTAGATTGGGTAGCGACATCCTACGAGCAGTACTTC.

This clonotype came up many times. The chain uses TRBV14 and TRBJ2-2; 11 bases line up with TRBD2. This CDR3 spans 15 amino acids. The V gene's germline CDR1 is SGHDN and CDR2 FVKESK. Trimming cost V 1 base and J 7 bases; bases outside gene matches: 2. The DNA for the CDR3 is TGTGCCAGCAGCCAAGCTAGCGGGAGGATCGGGGAGCTGTTTTTT. Translated, it gives CASSQASGRIGELFF. The whole variable domain, remainder taken from reference TRBV14 and TRBJ2-2, is EAGVTQFPSHSVIEKGQTVTLRCDPISGHDNLYWYRRVMGKEIKFLLHFVKESKQDESGMPNNRFLAERTGGTYSTLKVQPAELEDSGVYFCASSQASGRIGELFFGEGSRLTVL.

This clonotype was observed many times. The V gene is TRBV20-1, the J gene TRBJ2-5, with TRBD1 matching 10 bases. V shed 6 bases, J shed 1 base, and the junction held 11 bases outside the gene matches. The germline gives CDR1 DFQATT, CDR2 SNEGSKA (reference sequence). CDR3 length equals 16 residues. CDR3 amino acids: CSAIVSGQGSQETQYF. The CDR3 region has the DNA TGCAGTGCCATAGTTTCGGGACAGGGGTCCCAAGAGACCCAGTACTTC.

This clonotype has only a few counts. The J gene is TRBJ2-2, the V gene TRBV20-1; D is unresolved. Trimming stripped 3 bases from V and 4 bases from J, with 6 bases between. CDR1 is DFQATT, CDR2 SNEGSKA, per germline (reference sequence). The CDR3 extends over 12 amino acids. This CDR3 reads CSASGLTGELFF. Here the CDR3 DNA reads TGCAGTGCTAGCGGGCTCACCGGGGAGCTGTTTTTT.

This clonotype was seen a few times. V usage is TRBV12-3 or TRBV12-4 and J usage is TRBJ2-7; no definite D call. This CDR3 contains 12 residues. V shed 5 bases and J shed 6 bases, with 11 bases lying between them. CDR3 loop: CASSPDETEQYF. The CDR3 DNA follows: TGTGCCAGCAGTCCGGACGAAACCGAGCAGTACTTC.

In the case of this clonotype: One end of the junction fails to match germline, which may point to a read error. The V gene is TRBV10-2, the J gene TRBJ2-7, with D possibly matching TRBD2 (5 bases). The CDR3 spans 16 residues. Germline V gives CDR1 WSHSY, CDR2 SAAADI. CDR3 in DNA: TGTGCCAGCTCACCACCCGGCGGGTCCCACTCCTACGAGCAGTACTTC. As protein: CASSPPGGSHSYEQYF.

This clonotype was found many times. The chain employs TRBV24-1 and TRBJ1-1; D might be TRBD1 (5 bases). V was pared by 3 bases and J by 0 bases, with 7 bases between. The CDR3 is 14 amino acids. Germline-derived CDR1 and CDR2 are KGHDR and SFDVKD. The CDR3 coding sequence is TGTGCCACCAGTGATCGGGGGATGAACACTGAAGCTTTCTTT. As protein: CATSDRGMNTEAFF.

On this clonotype: With a much larger clone just one base away, this may be a read error. The chain carries TRBV12-3 or TRBV12-4 and TRBJ1-1, with D perhaps TRBD1 (6 bases). V gave up 5 bases and J gave up 5 bases, with 24 bases separating them. CDR3 length: 17 residues. This CDR3 is CASSIGDSTGLVTEAFF. In DNA form, the CDR3 reads TGTGCCAGCAGTATAGGGGACTCGACAGGCTTGGTTACTGAAGCTTTCTTT.

This clonotype was counted at least ten times. V is TRBV5-1 and J is TRBJ1-5; D call uncertain. The V gene's germline CDR1 is SGHRS and CDR2 YFSETQ. The CDR3 sequence is 14 residues long. With 2 bases removed from V and 0 bases from J, the gap between germline ends came to 6 bases. CDR3 coding DNA: TGCGCCAGCAGCTTCGATCCTAGCAATCAGCCCCAGCATTTT. As protein: CASSFDPSNQPQHF.

This clonotype showed up many times. The chain is built from TRBV12-3 or TRBV12-4 and TRBJ1-5, with D perhaps matching TRBD1 (6 bases). CDR3 length: 13 amino acids. V dropped 7 bases and J dropped 4 bases, with 11 bases sitting between them. The CDR3 sequence: CASTDRRNQPQHF. The CDR3 DNA follows: TGTGCCAGCACAGACAGGAGAAATCAGCCCCAGCATTTT.

This clonotype was observed at least ten times. CDR3 DNA: TGTGCCAGCAGCTTAAGGGGACTGGACACTGAAGCTTTCTTT. It yields the protein CASSLRGLDTEAFF. This chain connects TRBV7-8 to TRBJ1-1; D perhaps matches TRBD1 (5 bases). Germline V gives CDR1 SGHVS, CDR2 FQNEAQ. The CDR3 is 14 amino acids. The V end lost 2 bases, the J end lost 3 bases, and 10 bases lay between the germline ends.

As concerns this clonotype: A much more abundant neighbour one base away suggests this may be a read error. In nucleotides, the CDR3 is TGTGCCAGCAGCTTAACAGGAGCGGGTCGAGCTGGGGCCAACGTCCTGACTTTC. Amino acids: CASSLTGAGRAGANVLTF. The genes are TRBV7-9 and TRBJ2-6; maybe TRBD2 (6 bases). V lost 2 bases to trimming and J lost 2 bases, with 16 bases between them. The CDR3 loop spans 18 amino acids. From germline, CDR1 is SEHNR and CDR2 FQNEAQ (reference sequence).

This clonotype was seen many times. V usage is TRBV25-1 and J usage is TRBJ2-3; TRBD1 might be the D (6 bases). CDR3 length: 15 amino acids. CDR1 and CDR2 from the germline V gene are MGHDK and SYGVNS. The V end lost 1 base, the J end lost 0 bases, and 8 bases lay between the germline ends. The CDR3 nucleotides are TGTGCCAGCAGTGAATCGGGGACAAGCACAGATACGCAGTATTTT. This encodes CASSESGTSTDTQYF.

The rearrangement uses TRBV13 and TRBJ1-5; possibly TRBD1 for D (6 bases). There are 15 residues in the CDR3. The V end was cut by 3 bases, the J end by 3 bases, with 12 bases between. Germline CDR1 PRHDT, CDR2 FYEKMQ (reference sequence). CDR3 nucleotides: TGTGCCAGCAGCTTGAGGGGGGGAAACAATCAGCCCCAGCATTTT. Protein product: CASSLRGGNNQPQHF.

There are a few counts of this clonotype. The chain couples TRBV7-2 to TRBJ2-5; the D call may be TRBD1 or TRBD2 (6 bases each). Trimming left V 5 bases short and J 2 bases short, with 18 bases between. Germline V gives CDR1 SGHTA, CDR2 FQGNSA. The CDR3 is made up of 16 amino acids. The CDR3 DNA sequence: TGTGCCAGCAGCCTGACTTTTAAGGGGGGACAAGAGACCCAGTACTTC. Protein sequence: CASSLTFKGGQETQYF.

The chain uses TRBV12-3 or TRBV12-4 and TRBJ1-6; D gene unclear. The ends were cut back, 3 bases at V and 10 bases at J, with 7 bases in the middle. The CDR3 is 12 residues long. For the CDR3, the DNA is TGTGCCAGCAGTTTTAGCGAGTCACCCCTCCACTTT. It is translated as CASSFSESPLHF.

The V gene is TRBV10-3, the J gene TRBJ1-2; D ambiguous. Per the germline V gene, CDR1 is ENHRY and CDR2 is SYGVKD. The CDR3 is made up of 13 amino acids. V was trimmed by 10 bases and J by 6 bases, leaving 18 bases between them. CDR3 protein: CASRPPTRDGYTF. The DNA of the CDR3 is TGTGCCAGCAGGCCTCCGACGAGAGATGGCTACACCTTC.

This clonotype has just a few counts. This sequence joins TRBV11-3 and TRBJ2-5; no definite D call. The CDR3 length is 13 residues. The germline V and J ends were trimmed by 5 bases and 3 bases, with 10 bases remaining between them. CDR1 and CDR2 from the germline V gene are SGHNT and YENEEA. The DNA of the CDR3 is TGTGCCAGCAGCCGCAACAGAAAAGAGACCCAGTACTTC. This gives the protein CASSRNRKETQYF.

V gene TRBV10-2 combines with J gene TRBJ2-6; 7 nucleotides agree with TRBD1. Germline V lookup: CDR1 WSHSY, CDR2 SAAADI. This CDR3 region has 15 residues. The trim removed 10 bases at V and 1 base at J, leaving 7 bases unmatched. CDR3 residues: CAIGVQGSGANVLTF. DNA of the CDR3: TGCGCCATCGGAGTACAGGGGTCTGGGGCCAACGTCCTGACTTTC.

This clonotype occurred many times. The chain carries TRBV11-2 and TRBJ2-7, with TRBD2 as a possible D gene (6 bases). The germline V gene encodes CDR1 SGHAT and CDR2 FQNNGV. Trimming cost V 5 bases and J 2 bases, with 13 bases left between them. The length of the CDR3 is 14 residues. The CDR3 spells CASSGGRFTYEQYF. CDR3 bases: TGTGCCAGCAGCGGAGGGAGGTTTACCTACGAGCAGTACTTC.

V and J are TRBV2 and TRBJ2-7, with D possibly TRBD1 on 6 matching bases. From germline, CDR1 is SNHLY and CDR2 FYNNEI. The CDR3 runs 17 residues. V was shortened by 3 bases and J by 0 bases, with 18 bases between the two germline ends. CDR3 region: CASSDDRTKVFSYEQYF. The DNA for the CDR3 is TGTGCCAGCAGTGATGACAGGACCAAAGTCTTCTCCTACGAGCAGTACTTC.

This clonotype has a count of ten or more. V and J are TRBV10-3 and TRBJ2-5; D is undetermined. Germline lookup yields CDR1 ENHRY and CDR2 SYGVKD. CDR3 length: 13 residues. V lost 6 bases and J 4 bases, leaving 12 bases between the germline ends. CDR3 amino acids: CAIRGQSVETQYF. In DNA, the CDR3 is TGTGCCATCAGAGGCCAGTCGGTAGAGACCCAGTACTTC.

This clonotype was observed many times. The chain links TRBV9 to TRBJ2-5; 7 bases agree with TRBD1. The length of the CDR3 is 17 residues. J was trimmed by 3 bases and V by 4 bases; bases with no gene match: 15. Per germline, CDR1 SGDLS and CDR2 YYNGEE. The CDR3: CASSPASGTASKETQYF. As DNA, the CDR3 is TGTGCCAGCAGCCCAGCTTCCGGGACAGCGTCTAAAGAGACCCAGTACTTC.

Remarks on this clonotype: This may stem from a read error, because a much larger clone lies one nucleotide away. This sequence joins TRBV2 and TRBJ1-3; 9 nucleotides line up with TRBD1. The CDR3 is made up of 16 amino acids. After removal of 4 bases from V and 4 bases from J, the junction contained 8 bases not matched to a gene. The germline V gene has CDR1 SNHLY and CDR2 FYNNEI. The CDR3 bases are TGTGCCAGCAGTGGAGGGGGGACAGGGAGCGGAAACACCATATATTTT. Translating gives CASSGGGTGSGNTIYF.

This clonotype was seen a handful of times. The V gene is TRBV10-3, the J gene TRBJ1-6; D not resolved. Trimming pared 3 bases from V and 5 bases from J, leaving 11 bases between. CDR1 is ENHRY and CDR2 is SYGVKD in the germline V gene. The CDR3 extends over 15 amino acids. The CDR3 DNA sequence: TGTGCCATCAGTGAAGAGGTATCCCATAATTCACCCCTCCACTTT. This codes for CAISEEVSHNSPLHF.

The chain is built from TRBV9 and TRBJ2-7; TRBD1 aligns across 7 bases. CDR1 is SGDLS and CDR2 is YYNGEE in the germline V gene. V gave up 3 bases and J gave up 7 bases; unmatched junction bases: 13. The CDR3 covers 15 residues. The CDR3 coding sequence is TGTGCCAGCAGCGCAGGGGGTGGCCCGCTAGTGGAGCAGTACTTC. Protein sequence: CASSAGGGPLVEQYF.